This T cell receptor beta chain is drawn from a study of T cells in Graves' hyperthyroidism and ophthalmopathy. Study as a whole: Peripheral blood was drawn at first diagnosis, prior to all treatment. The study, taken as a whole, reports: A model built on 13 V-J features separated ophthalmopathy from stable hyperthyroidism.

Trimming at V came to 0 bases and at J to 6 bases, leaving 11 bases not matched to a gene. Germline V lookup: CDR1 LGHDT, CDR2 YNNKEL (reference sequence). This CDR3 contains 18 residues. Amplification yielded TCR beta CDR3 regions, with RNA transcripts as the source. RT-PCR in the first round (using the HTBI primer set) targeted the TCR CDR3. TCRdb called the multiplex PCR reads again in MiXCR, with one record for every CDR3 protein. This sample has around 520,000 distinct CDR3 sequences; approximately 14% occur once, and the top ten carry 11% to 15%. In this sample, this clonotype turned up a few times. Its specificity is unknown.

V usage is TRBV3-1 and J usage is TRBJ2-1; the match to TRBD2 covers 10 bases. Input material: blood. The clonotype was recovered from a woman aged 40 to 50 with Graves' hyperthyroidism. CDR3 residues: CASSQDLASGRRVNEQFF. CDR3 DNA sequence: TGTGCCAGCAGCCAAGATTTGGCTAGCGGGAGAAGGGTCAATGAGCAGTTCTTC.